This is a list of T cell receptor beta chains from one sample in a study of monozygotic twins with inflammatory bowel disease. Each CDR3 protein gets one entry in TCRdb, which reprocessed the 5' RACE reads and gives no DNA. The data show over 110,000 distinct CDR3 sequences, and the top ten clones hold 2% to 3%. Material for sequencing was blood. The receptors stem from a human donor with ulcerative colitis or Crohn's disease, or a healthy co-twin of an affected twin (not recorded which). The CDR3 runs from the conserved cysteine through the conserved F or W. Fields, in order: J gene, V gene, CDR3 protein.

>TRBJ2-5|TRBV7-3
CASSLMVEETQYF
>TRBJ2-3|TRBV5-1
CASSTAGTGRTDTQYF
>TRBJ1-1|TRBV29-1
CSVGRDTNTEAFF
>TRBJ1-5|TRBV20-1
CSARDPGMGQPQHF
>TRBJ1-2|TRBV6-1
CASRQTGSSNYGYTF
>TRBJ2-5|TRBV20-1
CSAGQGAEETQYF
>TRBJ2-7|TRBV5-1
CASSFTGTRSYEQYF
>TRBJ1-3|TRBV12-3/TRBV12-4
CASRRGQGGSGNTIYF
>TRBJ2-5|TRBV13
CASSLNPGGFQETQYF
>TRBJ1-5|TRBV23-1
CASSPPTGTGGNQPQHF
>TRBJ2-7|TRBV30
CAWSRDGSSYEQYF
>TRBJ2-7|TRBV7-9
CASSLGGGVIYEQYF
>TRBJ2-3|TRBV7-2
CASSLSTSGADTQYF
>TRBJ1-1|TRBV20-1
CSGKEGSTEAFF
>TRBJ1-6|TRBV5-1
CASQTGDYNSPLHF
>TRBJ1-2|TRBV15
CATSRDLGGTYGYTF
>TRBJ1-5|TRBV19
CASKHRHRDGAGNQPQHF
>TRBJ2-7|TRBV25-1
CASSEGGTRYEQYF
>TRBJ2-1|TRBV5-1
CASSPEQGGSYNEQFF
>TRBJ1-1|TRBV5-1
CASSLAHVTEAFF
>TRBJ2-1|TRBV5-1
CASSYLAAGEQFF
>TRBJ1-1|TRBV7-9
CASSVRVGNTEAFF
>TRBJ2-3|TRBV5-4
CASSPGTSGTDTQYF
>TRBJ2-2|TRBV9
CASSVGSGVTGELFF
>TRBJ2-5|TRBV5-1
CASSLGGVQETQYF
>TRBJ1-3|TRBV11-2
CASRRTGTGNTIYF
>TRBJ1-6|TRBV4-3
CASSQGRTGTANSPLHF
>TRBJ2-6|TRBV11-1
CASSFLPGQGISGANVLTF
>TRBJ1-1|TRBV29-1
CSVGAREISTEAFF
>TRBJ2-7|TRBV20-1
CSAGGVGEQYF
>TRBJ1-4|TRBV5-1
CASSVQGNEKLFF
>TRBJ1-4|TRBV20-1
CSARGVYHEKLFF
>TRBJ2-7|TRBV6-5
CASSSPRGSYEQYF
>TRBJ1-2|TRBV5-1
CASSLATGAGYTF
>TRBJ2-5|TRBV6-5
CASSYSGREETQYF
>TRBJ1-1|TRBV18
CASSPLPHRGENTEAFF
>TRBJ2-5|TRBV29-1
CSVPYLWPQETQYF
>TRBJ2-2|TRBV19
CASSIDVRDSTGELFF
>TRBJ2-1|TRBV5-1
CASSLTGQDNEQFF